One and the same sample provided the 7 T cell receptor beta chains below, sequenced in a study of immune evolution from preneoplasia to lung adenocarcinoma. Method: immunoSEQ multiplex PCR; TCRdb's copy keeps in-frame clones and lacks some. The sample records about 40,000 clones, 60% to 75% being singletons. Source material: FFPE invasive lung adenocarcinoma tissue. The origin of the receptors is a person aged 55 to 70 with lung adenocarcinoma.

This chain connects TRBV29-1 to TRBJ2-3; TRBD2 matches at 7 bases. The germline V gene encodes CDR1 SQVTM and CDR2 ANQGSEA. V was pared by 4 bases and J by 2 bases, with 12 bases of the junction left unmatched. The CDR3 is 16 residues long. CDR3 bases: TGCAGCGTTGGGCAAGTGTGGGGGGGGGACACAGATACGCAGTATTTT. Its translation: CSVGQVWGGDTDTQYF.

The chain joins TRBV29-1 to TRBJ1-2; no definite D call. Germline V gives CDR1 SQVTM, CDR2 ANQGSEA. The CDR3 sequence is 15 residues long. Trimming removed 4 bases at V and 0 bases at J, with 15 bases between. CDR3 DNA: TGCAGCGTTGCAGGATACAGTTCCTCTAACTATGGCTACACCTTC. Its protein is CSVAGYSSSNYGYTF.

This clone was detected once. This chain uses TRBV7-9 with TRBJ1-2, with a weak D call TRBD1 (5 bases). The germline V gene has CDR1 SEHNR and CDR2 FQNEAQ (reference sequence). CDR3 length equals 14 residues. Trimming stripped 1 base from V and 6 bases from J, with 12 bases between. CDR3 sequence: CASSLGGAENGYTF. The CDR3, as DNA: TGTGCCAGCAGCTTAGGAGGGGCAGAGAATGGCTACACCTTC.

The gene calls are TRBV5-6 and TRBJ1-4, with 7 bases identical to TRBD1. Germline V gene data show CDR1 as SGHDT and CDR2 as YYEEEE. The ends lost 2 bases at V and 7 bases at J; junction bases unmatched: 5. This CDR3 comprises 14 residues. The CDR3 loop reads CASSFSGTVEKLFF. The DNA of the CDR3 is TGTGCCAGCAGCTTTTCCGGGACAGTTGAAAAACTGTTTTTT.

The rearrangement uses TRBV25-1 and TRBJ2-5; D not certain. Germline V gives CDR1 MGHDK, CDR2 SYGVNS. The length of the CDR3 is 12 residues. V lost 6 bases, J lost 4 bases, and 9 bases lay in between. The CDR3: CASSHSRETQYF. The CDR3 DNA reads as TGTGCCAGCAGCCACTCAAGAGAGACCCAGTACTTC.

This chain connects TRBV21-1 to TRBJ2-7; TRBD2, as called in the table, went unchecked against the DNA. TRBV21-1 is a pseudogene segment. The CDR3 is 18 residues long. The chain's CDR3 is CASSGGIGFGDYSYEQYF. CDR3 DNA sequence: TGTGCCAGCAGCGGTGGAATAGGTTTTGGGGACTACTCCTACGAGCAGTACTTC.

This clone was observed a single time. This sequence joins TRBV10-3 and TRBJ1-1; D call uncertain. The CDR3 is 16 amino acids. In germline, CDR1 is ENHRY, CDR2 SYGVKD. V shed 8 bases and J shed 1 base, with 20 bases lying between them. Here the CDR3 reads CAISTSQARRNTEAFF. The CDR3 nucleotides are TGTGCCATCTCAACATCGCAGGCCAGGCGGAACACTGAAGCTTTCTTT.